This is a list of T cell receptor beta chains from one sample in a study of cytotoxic CD8 clonotypes in ibrutinib-treated CLL. The method was immunoSEQ multiplex PCR; TCRdb's version includes in-frame clones alone and lacks a portion of them. The data show some 150,000 clones, about four fifths seen once. Here the sequenced sample was PBMCs, taken after 12 months of ibrutinib treatment. Source of these receptors: a human donor with chronic lymphocytic leukemia. CDR3s include the opening cysteine and the closing phenylalanine or tryptophan. The D gene is left open where the match is weak. Some rows mark clone size as missing; the rest say once, few, many or name a class of expanded clone.

>.|TRBV4-3|TRBD1|TRBJ1-5
CASSQDWEPGQGIQPQHF
TGCGCCAGCAGCCAAGATTGGGAACCGGGACAGGGGATTCAGCCCCAGCATTTT
>.|TRBV11-1|TRBD1|TRBJ2-7
CASTGQTGTSYEQYF
TGTGCCAGCACGGGACAGACGGGAACGTCCTACGAGCAGTACTTC
>.|TRBV4-3|.|TRBJ1-5
CASSQVRDLGRQPQHF
TGCGCCAGCAGCCAAGTTAGGGACCTCGGGCGTCAGCCCCAGCATTTT
>once|TRBV6-1|.|TRBJ2-3
CASSENWRTSTDTQYF
TGTGCCAGCAGTGAAAATTGGCGGACTAGCACAGATACGCAGTATTTT
>.|TRBV25-1|.|TRBJ2-6
CASSEPGTPRANVLTF
TGTGCCAGCAGTGAACCCGGGACACCGAGGGCCAACGTCCTGACTTTC
>.|TRBV6-5|.|TRBJ1-2
CASSYSMTGYGYTF
TGTGCCAGCAGTTACTCGATGACAGGCTATGGCTACACCTTC
>.|TRBV27|.|TRBJ2-7
CASSFGHSYEQYF
TGTGCCAGCAGTTTTGGCCATTCCTACGAGCAGTACTTC
>.|TRBV28|.|TRBJ2-2
CASSSRWAGRNTGELFF
TGTGCCAGCAGTTCGAGGTGGGCGGGGAGAAACACCGGGGAGCTGTTTTTT
>.|TRBV29-1|.|TRBJ2-5
CSVLTGMGETQYF
TGCAGCGTTCTAACAGGGATGGGTGAGACCCAGTACTTC
>.|TRBV15|TRBD2|TRBJ2-2
CATSRYIGTSRPGELFF
TGTGCCACCAGCAGATATATTGGGACTAGCAGGCCCGGGGAGCTGTTTTTT
>.|TRBV9|TRBD2|TRBJ2-1
CASSASAGGLNNEQFF
TGTGCCAGCAGCGCTTCAGCGGGAGGGCTCAACAATGAGCAGTTCTTC
>.|TRBV27|.|TRBJ2-2
CASSDQAGELFF
TGTGCCAGCAGCGACCAGGCCGGGGAGCTGTTTTTT
>few|TRBV7-2|.|TRBJ1-5
CASSSHVDQPQHF
TGTGCCAGCAGCTCCCATGTTGATCAGCCCCAGCATTTT
>.|TRBV27|.|TRBJ1-1
CASSWGVDTEAFF
TGTGCCAGCAGTTGGGGGGTAGACACTGAAGCTTTCTTT
>.|TRBV6-1|.|TRBJ1-2
CASSGYRYYGYTF
TGTGCCAGCAGTGGGTATAGATACTATGGCTACACCTTC
>few|TRBV27|.|TRBJ1-1
CASSSRTLSAFF
TGTGCCAGCAGTTCAAGGACACTGTCAGCTTTCTTT
>.|TRBV6-1|TRBD2|TRBJ2-1
CASRVSGSFYNEQFF
TGTGCCAGCAGAGTAAGCGGGAGTTTCTACAATGAGCAGTTCTTC
>.|TRBV5-4|TRBD1|TRBJ1-2
CASSPDGQGGYGYTF
TGTGCCAGCAGCCCGGACGGACAGGGAGGCTATGGCTACACCTTC
>.|TRBV7-2|TRBD1|TRBJ1-1
CASSPGTANTEAFF
TGTGCCAGCAGCCCCGGGACAGCGAACACTGAAGCTTTCTTT
>few|TRBV19|.|TRBJ2-2
CASSPGDVGELFF
TGTGCCAGTAGTCCCGGTGATGTCGGGGAGCTGTTTTTT
>.|TRBV14|TRBD2|TRBJ2-7
CASSRGTSGTYEQYF
TGTGCCAGCAGTCGAGGGACTAGCGGAACCTACGAGCAGTACTTC
>.|TRBV5-1|TRBD2|TRBJ2-3
CASSTGTSGPTDTQYF
TGCGCCAGCAGCACCGGGACTAGCGGACCCACAGATACGCAGTATTTT
>few|TRBV11-2|.|TRBJ1-1
CASSLDGSVNTEAFF
TGTGCCAGCAGCTTAGATGGGTCAGTGAACACTGAAGCTTTCTTT
>.|TRBV30|.|TRBJ1-1
CAGRGEVTEAFF
TGTGCCGGGCGGGGGGAGGTGACTGAAGCTTTCTTT
>.|TRBV30|.|TRBJ2-7
CAWRAGQAKLKTYEQYF
TGTGCCTGGAGAGCGGGACAGGCGAAACTAAAAACCTACGAGCAGTACTTC
>.|TRBV27|TRBD1|TRBJ1-5
CASSRLGTGLNQPQHF
TGTGCCAGCAGCCGCCTAGGGACAGGGCTCAATCAGCCCCAGCATTTT
>.|TRBV29-1|.|TRBJ1-2
CSVDFTSGYGYTF
TGCAGCGTTGATTTCACCTCGGGTTATGGCTACACCTTC
>.|TRBV11-3|TRBD2|TRBJ2-4
CASSLLAGVLPLAKNIQYF
TGTGCCAGCAGCTTACTAGCGGGAGTCCTACCCCTTGCCAAAAACATTCAGTACTTC
>.|TRBV7-9|.|TRBJ1-1
CASSLVENTEAFF
TGTGCCAGCAGCTTGGTCGAGAACACTGAAGCTTTCTTT
>.|TRBV15|TRBD1|TRBJ1-2
CATSPTRDRGALDYGYTF
TGTGCCACCAGCCCGACCCGGGACAGGGGGGCCTTGGACTATGGCTACACCTTC
>.|TRBV7-9|.|TRBJ1-2
CASSLTVSSYGYTF
TGTGCCAGCAGCTTAACCGTGTCCTCCTATGGCTACACCTTC
>few|TRBV10-1|TRBD1|TRBJ2-2
CASSLAGGLTGELFF
TGCGCCAGCAGTTTGGCAGGGGGTTTGACCGGGGAGCTGTTTTTT
>.|TRBV12-5|.|TRBJ2-2
CASGLERQRRFTGELFF
TGTGCTAGTGGTTTGGAGCGACAAAGGAGATTCACCGGGGAGCTGTTTTTT
>.|TRBV2|.|TRBJ2-7
CASSDGAYEQYF
TGTGCCAGCAGTGACGGCGCCTACGAGCAGTACTTC
>.|TRBV28|.|TRBJ2-3
CASSPTDTQYF
TGTGCCAGCAGCCCCACAGATACGCAGTATTTT
>.|TRBV2|TRBD1|TRBJ1-1
CASRGAGGFTEAFF
TGTGCCAGCAGGGGGGCAGGGGGCTTCACTGAAGCTTTCTTT
>few|TRBV5-1|.|TRBJ2-2
CASTLGGELFF
TGCGCCAGCACTTTGGGCGGGGAGCTGTTTTTT
>.|TRBV27|.|TRBJ2-2
CASSLRTANTGELFF
TGTGCCAGCAGTCTCCGGACGGCGAACACCGGGGAGCTGTTTTTT
>.|TRBV11-2|TRBD2|TRBJ2-2
CASSLTGLAGSGELFF
TGTGCCAGCAGCCTAACGGGACTAGCGGGATCCGGGGAGCTGTTTTTT
>.|TRBV15|.|TRBJ1-2
CATSQGPDYGYTF
TGTGCCACCAGCCAAGGTCCCGACTATGGCTACACCTTC
>many|TRBV6-1|.|TRBJ1-5
CASSKGTQPQHF
TGTGCCAGCAGTAAGGGTACCCAGCCCCAGCATTTT
>.|TRBV5-4|TRBD2|TRBJ2-1
CASRFGLAERYNEQFF
TGTGCCAGCAGATTCGGACTAGCGGAAAGATACAATGAGCAGTTCTTC
>.|TRBV5-4|.|TRBJ2-1
CASSLDYRQTNEQFF
TGTGCCAGCAGCTTGGACTATAGACAGACGAATGAGCAGTTCTTC
>.|TRBV19|.|TRBJ2-3
CASSILVTDTQYF
TGTGCCAGTAGTATCTTGGTCACAGATACGCAGTATTTT
>.|TRBV7-2|TRBD2|TRBJ2-1
CASKLAGGPGFNEQFF
TGTGCCAGCAAACTAGCGGGAGGGCCGGGGTTTAATGAGCAGTTCTTC
>.|TRBV5-4|TRBD2|TRBJ2-7
CASSRGSAGAYEQYF
TGTGCCAGCAGCCGGGGATCTGCGGGAGCCTACGAGCAGTACTTC
>.|TRBV15|TRBD1|TRBJ2-7
CATSTRTGGYEQYF
TGTGCCACCAGCACCCGGACAGGGGGCTACGAGCAGTACTTC
>.|TRBV7-3|TRBD2|TRBJ2-1
CASSLLAGGHNEQFF
TGTGCCAGCAGCTTACTTGCGGGAGGGCACAATGAGCAGTTCTTC
>.|TRBV7-2|.|TRBJ2-1
CASSFSRGSNNEQFF
TGTGCCAGCAGCTTCTCAAGAGGCAGCAACAATGAGCAGTTCTTC
>.|TRBV5-5|TRBD2|TRBJ2-2
CASSLWLAGATGELFF
TGTGCCAGCAGCTTGTGGCTAGCGGGAGCAACCGGGGAGCTGTTTTTT
>.|TRBV5-1|TRBD2|TRBJ2-1
CASSLEGSGRGIDEQFF
TGCGCCAGCAGCTTGGAGGGGAGCGGGAGAGGGATCGATGAGCAGTTCTTC
>once|TRBV5-1|.|TRBJ2-2
CASSLAQLNTGELFF
TGCGCCAGCAGCTTGGCCCAGTTGAACACCGGGGAGCTGTTTTTT